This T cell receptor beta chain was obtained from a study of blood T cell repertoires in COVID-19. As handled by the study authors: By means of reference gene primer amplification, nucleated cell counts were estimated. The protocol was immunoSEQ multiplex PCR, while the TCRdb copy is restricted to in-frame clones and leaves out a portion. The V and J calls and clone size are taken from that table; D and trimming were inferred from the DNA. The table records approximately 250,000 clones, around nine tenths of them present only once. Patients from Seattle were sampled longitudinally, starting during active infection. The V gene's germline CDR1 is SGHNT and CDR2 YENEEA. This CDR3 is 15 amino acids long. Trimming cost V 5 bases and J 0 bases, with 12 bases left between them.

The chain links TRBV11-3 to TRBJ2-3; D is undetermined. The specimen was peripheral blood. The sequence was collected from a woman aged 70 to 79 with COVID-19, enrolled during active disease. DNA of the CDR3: TGTGCCAGCAGCGCCGACTTACCTAGCACAGATACGCAGTATTTT. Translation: CASSADLPSTDTQYF.